The 10 T cell receptor beta chains listed next were all sequenced from one sample in a study of blood T cell repertoires in COVID-19. Assay: immunoSEQ multiplex PCR; the TCRdb copy retains only in-frame clones and omits some. Here the sample spans 84,000 or so clones, roughly 80% being singletons. Sequenced material: peripheral blood. Receptors were obtained from a man between 70 and 80 years old with COVID-19, enrolled during active disease.

The chain recombines TRBV7-2 with TRBJ1-2, with D hard to call. The CDR3 is 15 amino acids. Germline-derived CDR1 and CDR2 are SGHTA and FQGNSA. Trimming cost V 7 bases and J 2 bases, with 17 bases left between them. Here the CDR3 DNA reads TGTGCCAGCACCCTACTTGGGCAGCCCAACTATGGCTACACCTTC. This encodes CASTLLGQPNYGYTF.

V usage is TRBV5-8 and J usage is TRBJ2-2, with TRBD1 matching 9 bases. Germline V gene lookup returns CDR1 SGHTS and CDR2 YDEGEE. The CDR3 spans 15 residues. J was trimmed by 4 bases and V by 5 bases; bases with no gene match: 6. The CDR3 bases are TGTGCCAGCAGAAAACAGGGGGCGCCCACCGGGGAGCTGTTTTTT. Protein product: CASRKQGAPTGELFF.

J is TRBJ2-1 and V is TRBV27; D perhaps matches TRBD2 (7 bases). The ends were cut back, 1 base at V and 6 bases at J, with 16 bases in the middle. The CDR3 has 16 residues. Per germline, CDR1 MNHEY and CDR2 SMNVEV (reference sequence). The CDR3 bases are TGTGCCAGCAGTTTATTTGAGGGGGGGTGGCTCAATGAGCAGTTCTTC. Translation: CASSLFEGGWLNEQFF.

The rearrangement links TRBV5-1 to TRBJ2-3, with D possibly matching TRBD2 (5 bases). V was shortened by 3 bases and J by 3 bases, with 14 bases between the two germline ends. This CDR3 has 15 amino acids. Germline assignment: CDR1 SGHRS and CDR2 YFSETQ. CDR3 nucleotides: TGCGCCAGCAGCTCAGTTAGCGTGACGACAGATACGCAGTATTTT. Protein product: CASSSVSVTTDTQYF.

The CDR3 DNA reads TGTGCCAGCAGCCGCGGGGGGGAAGATACGCAGTATTTT. Translation: CASSRGGEDTQYF. V is TRBV9 and J is TRBJ2-3; 9 nucleotides agree with TRBD2. Per germline, CDR1 SGDLS and CDR2 YYNGEE. Losses at the gene ends were 4 bases for V and 5 bases for J; bases not matched to a gene: 2. The CDR3 has 13 residues. The whole variable domain, remainder taken from reference TRBV9 and TRBJ2-3, is DSGVTQTPKHLITATGQRVTLRCSPRSGDLSVYWYQQSLDQGLQFLIQYYNGEERAKGNILERFSAQQFPDLHSELNLSSLELGDSALYFCASSRGGEDTQYFGPGTRLTVL.

The genes are TRBV6-4 and TRBJ2-6; the D is unclear. Germline assignment: CDR1 MRHNA and CDR2 SNTAGT. The CDR3 extends over 13 amino acids. V lost 4 bases to trimming and J lost 1 base, with 2 bases between them. The CDR3 DNA reads as TGTGCCAGCAGTGCGTCTGGGGCCAACGTCCTGACTTTC. Encoded protein: CASSASGANVLTF.

The J gene is TRBJ2-2, the V gene TRBV7-9; 8 bases are a match to TRBD2. The CDR3 totals 15 residues. The V gene end was trimmed by 4 bases and the J gene end by 4 bases; junction bases not matched to a gene: 5. The V gene's germline CDR1 is SEHNR and CDR2 FQNEAQ (reference sequence). The CDR3 loop reads CASSSPGGGTGELFF. The DNA for the CDR3 is TGTGCCAGCAGCTCGCCCGGGGGGGGCACCGGGGAGCTGTTTTTT.

The chain recombines TRBV28 with TRBJ1-1, with D perhaps matching TRBD1 (5 bases). V lost 5 bases and J 5 bases, leaving 18 bases between the germline ends. Germline CDR1 MDHEN, CDR2 SYDVKM. The CDR3 has 15 amino acids. The CDR3 nucleotides read TGTGCCAGCAGTCCTCTACAGGAACTGGGGACTGAAGCTTTCTTT. Protein sequence: CASSPLQELGTEAFF.

The chain has TRBV18 and TRBJ2-5, with D possibly being TRBD1 (7 bases). Germline V gene sequence: CDR1 KGHSH, CDR2 LQKENI. The CDR3 loop spans 15 amino acids. Trimming left V 3 bases short and J 2 bases short, with 13 bases between. CDR3 residues: CASSPRTGLQETQYF. For the CDR3, the DNA is TGTGCCAGCTCACCCCGGACAGGACTACAAGAGACCCAGTACTTC.

The chain links TRBV2 to TRBJ2-5, with 8 bases matching TRBD2. Trimming removed 7 bases from V and 5 bases from J; junction bases left unmatched: 9. Germline V gives CDR1 SNHLY, CDR2 FYNNEI. The CDR3 spans 14 residues. The CDR3 nucleotides are TGTGCCAGCACCATTAGCGGGGTCGGTGAGACCCAGTACTTC. Translation: CASTISGVGETQYF. Full variable domain (missing parts from reference TRBV2 and TRBJ2-5): EPEVTQTPSHQVTQMGQEVILRCVPISNHLYFYWYRQILGQKVEFLVSFYNNEISEKSEIFDDQFSVERPDGSNFTLKIRSTKLEDSAMYFCASTISGVGETQYFGPGTRLLVL.